The sequence of this T cell receptor (beta chain) was determined in a study of spatial heterogeneity in lung cancer. CDR1 is MNHNS and CDR2 is SASEGT in the germline V gene. This CDR3 region has 17 residues. Trimming at V came to 0 bases and at J to 1 base, leaving 4 bases not matched to a gene. Time point specified: sample taken at primary tumor resection. No cell sorting; template was whole RNA from tumor, lung tissue or PBMC. TCR cDNA molecules each had a unique molecular identifier. TCRdb independently ran MiXCR on the 5' RACE reads; one entry per CDR3 protein. The repertoire holds under 100,000 distinct CDR3 sequences, with under 9% as singletons.

Specimen: PBMCs, collected at surgery. The V gene is TRBV6-1, the J gene TRBJ2-3; the match to TRBD2 covers 10 bases. This TCR derives from a male donor with early-stage non-small cell lung cancer. The CDR3 coding sequence is TGTGCCAGCAGTGAAGCGAGGACTAGCGGAGGCACAGATACGCAGTATTTT. Translated, it gives CASSEARTSGGTDTQYF.